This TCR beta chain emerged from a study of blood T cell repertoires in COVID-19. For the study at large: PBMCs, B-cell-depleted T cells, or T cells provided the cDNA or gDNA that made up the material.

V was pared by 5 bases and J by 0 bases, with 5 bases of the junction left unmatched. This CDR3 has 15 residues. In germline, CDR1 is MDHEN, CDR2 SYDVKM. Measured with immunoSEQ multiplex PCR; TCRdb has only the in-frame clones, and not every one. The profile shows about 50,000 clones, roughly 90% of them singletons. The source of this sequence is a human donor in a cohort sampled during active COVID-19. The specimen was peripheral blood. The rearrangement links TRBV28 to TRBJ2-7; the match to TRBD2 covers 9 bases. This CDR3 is CASSPRGGSSYEQYF. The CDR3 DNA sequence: TGTGCCAGCAGTCCGCGGGGGGGGAGCTCCTACGAGCAGTACTTC.